What follows are 17 T cell receptor beta chains derived from one specimen sequenced in a study of STAT5B mutations in CD4+ large granular lymphocyte leukemia. Measured with immunoSEQ multiplex PCR; TCRdb has only the in-frame clones, and not every one. The top ten clones hold more than 0.9% of a sample with more than 35,000 clones, approximately 85% of them seen once. The sequencing sample was made of CD4+ T cells from blood buffy coats. The receptors originated from a human donor in good health.

To note about this clone: In the same sample, other DNA sequences code for this CDR3. The chain links TRBV28 to TRBJ1-2; D is perhaps TRBD1 (5 bases). CDR1 is MDHEN, CDR2 SYDVKM, per germline. Trimming pared 6 bases from V and 4 bases from J, leaving 12 bases between. CDR3 length: 13 residues. In DNA form, the CDR3 reads TGTGCCAGCAGCCCCGGGGGGAGCTATGGCTACACCTTC. Translation gives CASSPGGSYGYTF.

The genes are TRBV16 and TRBJ1-1; D is unresolved. Looked up from germline, CDR1 is KGHSY and CDR2 is FQNENV. The CDR3 contains 13 residues. The V end lost 0 bases, the J end lost 5 bases, and 7 bases lay between the germline ends. CDR3 protein: CASSQSLVTEAFF. The CDR3 DNA is TGTGCCAGCAGCCAATCTTTAGTAACTGAAGCTTTCTTT.

The chain joins TRBV6-5 to TRBJ2-7; no clear D gene. The germline gives CDR1 MNHEY, CDR2 SVGAGI. Trimming took off 0 bases at V and 9 bases at J, with 12 bases between the two ends. The CDR3 extends over 13 amino acids. CDR3 sequence: CASSYSQDIGQYF. CDR3 in DNA: TGTGCCAGCAGTTACTCGCAGGATATCGGGCAGTACTTC.

V and J are TRBV23-1 and TRBJ2-1, with 11 bases aligning to TRBD2. TRBV23-1 is classed as an ORF, of uncertain function. V trimming: 3 bases; J trimming: 7 bases; junction bases outside the gene matches: 11. This CDR3 spans 17 amino acids. This CDR3 is CASSHSFVAGGTNEQFF. CDR3 bases: TGCGCCAGCAGTCATTCCTTCGTAGCGGGGGGGACTAATGAGCAGTTCTTC.

For the CDR3, the DNA is TGTGCCAGCAGCTTAGGGGTAGCGGGGGGGACCCAAGAGACCCAGTACTTC. As protein: CASSLGVAGGTQETQYF. The rearrangement joins TRBV11-2 to TRBJ2-5; 11 bases are a match to TRBD2. The germline gives CDR1 SGHAT, CDR2 FQNNGV. Germline trimming cut 1 base from V and 1 base from J; bases unmatched to any gene: 5. The CDR3 totals 17 residues. The variable domain in full, with the rest retrieved from reference TRBV11-2 and TRBJ2-5, is EAGVAQSPRYKIIEKRQSVAFWCNPISGHATLYWYQQILGQGPKLLIQFQNNGVVDDSQLPKDRFSAERLKGVDSTLKIQPAKLEDSAVYLCASSLGVAGGTQETQYFGPGTRLLVL.

The chain uses TRBV10-2 and TRBJ2-7; 14 bases are a match to TRBD2. The CDR3 is 17 amino acids. In germline, CDR1 is WSHSY, CDR2 SAAADI. Trimming cost V 2 bases and J 5 bases; bases outside gene matches: 8. The CDR3 spells CASSETPGLAGAHEQYF. The CDR3 DNA is TGCGCCAGCAGTGAGACGCCGGGACTAGCGGGAGCCCACGAGCAGTACTTC.

This clone was observed once. This chain links TRBV7-2 with TRBJ2-5, with TRBD1 as a possible D gene (7 bases). V lost 6 bases to trimming and J lost 2 bases, with 13 bases between them. CDR1 and CDR2 (germline): SGHTA, FQGNSA. This CDR3 region has 14 residues. CDR3 in amino acids: CASSSRGRQETQYF. Written as DNA, the CDR3 is TGTGCCAGCAGTTCCAGGGGGAGGCAAGAGACCCAGTACTTC.

The chain links TRBV2 to TRBJ1-5, with D possibly being TRBD1 (5 bases). Germline V gene data show CDR1 as SNHLY and CDR2 as FYNNEI. Between the trimmed V and J ends, which lost 3 bases and 0 bases, there was a span of 9 bases. The CDR3 is 15 residues long. This CDR3 reads CASSERGGSNQPQHF. The CDR3 nucleotides read TGTGCCAGCAGTGAGCGGGGGGGTAGCAATCAGCCCCAGCATTTT.

The V call is TRBV29-1, the J call TRBJ2-5; 11 nucleotides match TRBD2. The CDR3 has 13 residues. V was clipped by 4 bases and J by 3 bases; unmatched bases: 1. Germline V lookup: CDR1 SQVTM, CDR2 ANQGSEA. The CDR3: CSVATSGEETQYF. CDR3 coding DNA: TGCAGCGTTGCGACTAGCGGGGAAGAGACCCAGTACTTC.

A remark on this clone: At one end the junction does not follow the germline gene, possibly because of a read error. This sequence joins TRBV5-3 and TRBJ2-5; 8 bases are shared with TRBD1. Being an ORF, TRBV5-3 has a function that is uncertain. This CDR3 comprises 15 residues. The CDR3 nucleotides read TGTGCCAGCAGCTTGGGGACAGGTACCCAAGAGACCCAGTACTTC. Translation: CASSLGTGTQETQYF.

This clone was found once. The chain is built from TRBV5-1 and TRBJ2-1; tentatively, D is TRBD1 (6 bases). Germline V gene lookup returns CDR1 SGHRS and CDR2 YFSETQ. This CDR3 has 14 residues. The V and J ends lost 2 bases and 5 bases respectively, with 11 bases between them. In nucleotides, the CDR3 is TGCGCCAGCAGCTTCGGACAGCAGAACAATGAGCAGTTCTTC. Residues: CASSFGQQNNEQFF.

This chain connects TRBV6-6 to TRBJ1-1, with unresolved D. This CDR3 contains 16 residues. Between the trimmed V and J ends, which lost 2 bases and 0 bases, there was a span of 13 bases. CDR1 is MNHNY and CDR2 is SVGAGI in the germline V gene (reference sequence). CDR3 residues: CASSYRVALLNTEAFF. As DNA, the CDR3 is TGTGCCAGCAGTTACCGTGTGGCCCTCTTGAACACTGAAGCTTTCTTT.

The genes are TRBV27 and TRBJ1-4; D not resolved. The CDR3 is 16 residues long. Germline assignment: CDR1 MNHEY and CDR2 SMNVEV (reference sequence). The V gene lost 2 bases and the J gene lost 0 bases, with 10 bases spanning the gap. The CDR3 DNA reads as TGTGCCAGCAGTTTAGTGGCAGCCTCAACTAATGAAAAACTGTTTTTT. This translates into CASSLVAASTNEKLFF.

This rearrangement joins TRBV6-5 to TRBJ1-1; D unclear. The length of the CDR3 is 14 residues. V lost 5 bases and J 1 base, leaving 11 bases between the germline ends. Germline-derived CDR1 and CDR2 are MNHEY and SVGAGI. The CDR3 loop reads CASSPIHSNTEAFF. The CDR3 nucleotides read TGTGCCAGCAGTCCCATTCACTCGAACACTGAAGCTTTCTTT.

The chain carries TRBV5-1 and TRBJ2-3; 10 bases agree with TRBD2. Germline values: CDR1 SGHRS, CDR2 YFSETQ. Trimming at V came to 2 bases and at J to 4 bases, leaving 4 bases not matched to a gene. This CDR3 has 15 residues. The CDR3 DNA sequence: TGCGCCAGCAGCTTTTCTAGCGGGAGTTCAGATACGCAGTATTTT. Amino acids: CASSFSSGSSDTQYF.

The V gene is TRBV9, the J gene TRBJ2-7, with D maybe TRBD2 (6 bases). The CDR3 has 14 residues. V gave up 3 bases and J gave up 4 bases, with 14 bases separating them. Germline V CDR1 and CDR2: SGDLS, YYNGEE. The CDR3 region has the DNA TGTGCCAGCAGCGCCGGTGCGGGGAAATACGAGCAGTACTTC. It is translated as CASSAGAGKYEQYF.

The chain couples TRBV13 to TRBJ1-1; 8 bases match TRBD1. Losses at the gene ends were 5 bases for V and 5 bases for J; bases not matched to a gene: 10. Germline V gene lookup returns CDR1 PRHDT and CDR2 FYEKMQ (reference sequence). CDR3 length: 15 amino acids. The CDR3 nucleotides read TGTGCCAGCAGCCCGAGACAGGGGATTGGTACTGAAGCTTTCTTT. Protein sequence: CASSPRQGIGTEAFF.